The entry below describes one T cell receptor (beta chain). Clones were read by immunoSEQ multiplex PCR, and TCRdb kept only the in-frame ones, dropping some. The sample yields 90,000 to 150,000 clones, roughly nine tenths seen once. These data are taken from a study of control samples from healthy donors and cancer patients. This CDR3 region has 14 residues. Trimming took 1 base from V and 7 from J; bases not matched to a gene: 5. CDR1 is SGHRS and CDR2 is YFSETQ in the germline V gene. The sample taken for sequencing was blood. The source is a woman between 18 and 30 years old in good health. The chain employs TRBV5-1 and TRBJ2-7; 10 nucleotides align to TRBD2. Here the CDR3 DNA reads TGCGCCAGCAGCTTGTCTAGCGGGAGTGAAGAGCAGTACTTC. It translates to CASSLSSGSEEQYF.